The entry that follows covers one T cell receptor beta chain sequence. The clone's antigen remains unknown. One base away there is no much larger clone; base qualities are not given. Trimming accounts for 3 bases at V and 3 bases at J, while the number of junction bases matched to no gene is 6. Reading the germline V gene (reference sequence) gives CDR1 GTSNPN and CDR2 SVGIG. The CDR3, cysteine through phenylalanine, is 15 amino acids long. Only CDR3 DNA is held: 45 bases, read in frame from base 1. This record comes from a study of control samples from healthy donors and cancer patients (dated by TCRdb to the early 2020s). Libraries were built with the immunoSEQ multiplex PCR assay. TCRdb re-hosts the immuneACCESS table, in-frame sequences only. Its copies lack some clones; in the studies checked, an unresolved V gene accounts for under half of them, and the cause for the rest is not known. The sample table holds about 19,000 clones, of which around four fifths were seen once. The ten largest make up approximately 32% of the sample.

In this chain, TRBV30 is recombined with TRBJ2-7, with 12 bases aligning to TRBD1. This clonotype was obtained from a woman aged 70-85 years with lung cancer. Sequences were obtained from PBMCs. The CDR3 loop reads CAWRSRDRGLYEQYF. At the DNA level, the sequence is TGTGCCTGGAGATCTCGGGACAGGGGGCTCTACGAGCAGTACTTC.